This T cell receptor (beta chain) comes out of a study of glioma-infiltrating T cells after dendritic cell vaccination. Study as a whole: Patients received three intradermal dendritic cell vaccine injections at biweekly intervals.

Fresh-frozen tumor tissue and more than two years of survival data were available for all. TCRdb's table, derived via immunoSEQ multiplex PCR, lists solely in-frame clones and lacks some. Counted here are tens of thousands of clones, about 86% occurring once; the ten biggest clones make up roughly 7.9%. This CDR3 region has 15 residues. Unmatched junction bases numbered 9, after V lost 4 bases and J lost 8 bases. CDR1 is SEHNR and CDR2 is FQNEAQ in the germline V gene (reference sequence). The receptor was derived from a human donor with glioblastoma. The rearrangement joins TRBV7-9 to TRBJ2-1; 9 bases line up with TRBD2. The sample was blood, taken before dendritic cell vaccination. The chain's CDR3 is CASSSPGLAGYEQFF. CDR3 DNA sequence: TGTGCCAGCAGCTCTCCCGGGCTAGCGGGGTATGAGCAGTTCTTC.